The 8 T cell receptor beta chains reported below all come from one sample, sequenced in a study of identical twins. TCRdb reanalysed the 5' RACE reads using MiXCR and keeps one entry per CDR3 protein. Among roughly 470,000 distinct CDR3 sequences, roughly an eighth were seen once, and the ten largest hold 0.95% to 1%. This sample was also put to use in a study of yellow fever vaccine responses in identical twins.

The source material was CD4+ T cells sorted from blood. Every receptor here comes from a woman younger than 30 in good health.

This clonotype was detected many times. In nucleotides, the CDR3 is TGTGCCAGCAGCTTTTCAACCCTACTTAACTATGGCTACACCTTC. Residues: CASSFSTLLNYGYTF. The rearrangement links TRBV5-6 to TRBJ1-2; no clear D gene. The CDR3 sequence is 15 residues long. Germline lookup yields CDR1 SGHDT and CDR2 YYEEEE. Between the trimmed V and J ends, which lost 2 bases and 1 base, there was a span of 12 bases.

The chain carries TRBV20-1 and TRBJ1-2; TRBD1 matches at 7 bases. V dropped 1 base and J dropped 4; count of bases not matched to a gene: 9. The CDR3 sequence is 15 residues long. CDR1 DFQATT and CDR2 SNEGSKA come from the germline V gene (reference sequence). CDR3 amino acids: CSARVSGRGTYGYTF. DNA of the CDR3: TGCAGTGCTAGAGTAAGCGGCAGGGGGACCTATGGCTACACCTTC.

This rearrangement joins TRBV11-2 to TRBJ2-3, with TRBD1 identical over 12 bases. The CDR3 extends over 16 amino acids. V was pared by 4 bases and J by 1 base, with 3 bases of the junction left unmatched. Germline V gene sequence: CDR1 SGHAT, CDR2 FQNNGV. CDR3 region: CASSSRDRGRTDTQYF. DNA of the CDR3: TGTGCCAGCAGCTCCCGGGACAGGGGGCGCACAGATACGCAGTATTTT.

Details on this clonotype: A junction boundary mismatches the germline segment, possibly from a read error. The chain combines TRBV20-1 with TRBJ2-2; D possibly corresponds to TRBD2 (6 bases). The CDR3 is 14 amino acids. Germline V gene data show CDR1 as DFQATT and CDR2 as SNEGSKA (reference sequence). DNA for the CDR3: TGCAGCCCATTCGGCGGGGCGAACACCGGGGACCTGTTTTTT. This gives the protein CSPFGGANTGDLFF.

This clonotype was seen many times. The chain employs TRBV25-1 and TRBJ2-5; no firm D call. There are 11 residues in the CDR3. Deletions cut 3 bases from V and 5 bases from J, with 4 bases between. The germline V gene encodes CDR1 MGHDK and CDR2 SYGVNS. CDR3 sequence (DNA): TGTGCCAGCAGTGACGCTGAGACCCAGTACTTC. As protein: CASSDAETQYF. The entire variable domain, with the rest obtained from reference TRBV25-1 and TRBJ2-5, is as follows: EADIYQTPRYLVIGTGKKITLECSQTMGHDKMYWYQQDPGMELHLIHYSYGVNSTEKGDLSSESTVSRIRTEHFPLTLESARPSHTSQYLCASSDAETQYFGPGTRLLVL.

There are a few counts of this clonotype. V and J are TRBV11-2 and TRBJ2-1; a weak D match, TRBD2 (6 bases). The CDR3 is 12 residues long. Trimming pared 4 bases from V and 9 bases from J, leaving 10 bases between. Germline V gives CDR1 SGHAT, CDR2 FQNNGV. CDR3 residues: CASSSLATEQFF. In nucleotides, the CDR3 is TGTGCCAGCAGCTCTCTAGCGACTGAGCAGTTCTTC.

The chain links TRBV20-1 to TRBJ2-5; 11 positions match TRBD2. The CDR3 loop spans 15 amino acids. The germline V gene has CDR1 DFQATT and CDR2 SNEGSKA (reference sequence). Losses at the gene ends were 3 bases for V and 4 bases for J; bases not matched to a gene: 7. The CDR3 loop is CSASAMTSGAETQYF. The CDR3 region has the DNA TGCAGTGCTAGCGCTATGACTAGCGGGGCAGAGACCCAGTACTTC.

This clonotype was observed a handful of times. This chain links TRBV7-8 with TRBJ2-3; D is unresolved. CDR3 length: 14 amino acids. Germline loops: CDR1 SGHVS, CDR2 FQNEAQ. Trimming cost V 4 bases and J 4 bases, with 12 bases left between them. Written as DNA, the CDR3 is TGTGCCAGCAGCTCGGCCCCCAAGTCAGATACGCAGTATTTT. It is translated as CASSSAPKSDTQYF. The full variable domain, in which reference TRBV7-8 and TRBJ2-3 provide the parts outside the CDR3, is GAGVSQSPRYKVAKRGQDVALRCDPISGHVSLFWYQQALGQGPEFLTYFQNEAQLDKSGLPSDRFFAERPEGSVSTLKIQRTQQEDSAVYLCASSSAPKSDTQYFGPGTRLTVL.